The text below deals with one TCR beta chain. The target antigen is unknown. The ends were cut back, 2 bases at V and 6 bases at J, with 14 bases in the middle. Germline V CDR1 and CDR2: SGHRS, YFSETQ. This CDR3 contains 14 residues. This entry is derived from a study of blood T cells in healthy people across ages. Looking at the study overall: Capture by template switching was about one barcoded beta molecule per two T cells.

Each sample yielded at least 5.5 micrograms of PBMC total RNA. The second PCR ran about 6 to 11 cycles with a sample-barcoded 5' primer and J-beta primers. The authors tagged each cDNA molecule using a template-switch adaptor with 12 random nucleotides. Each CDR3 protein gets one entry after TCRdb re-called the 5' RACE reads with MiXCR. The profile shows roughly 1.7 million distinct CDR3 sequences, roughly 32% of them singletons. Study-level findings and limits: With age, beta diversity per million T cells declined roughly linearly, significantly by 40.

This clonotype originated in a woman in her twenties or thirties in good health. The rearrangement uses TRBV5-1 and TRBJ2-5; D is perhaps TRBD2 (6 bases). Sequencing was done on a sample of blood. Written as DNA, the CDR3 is TGCGCCAGCAGCTTACGTGTGGGAGGAAAGACCCAGTACTTC. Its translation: CASSLRVGGKTQYF.